The 6 T cell receptor beta chains presented below share a single source sample, sequenced in a study of T cell repertoires in ileal Crohn's disease. Libraries were prepared by immunoSEQ multiplex PCR; TCRdb keeps only in-frame clonotypes and omits some of them. This table holds approximately 7,500 clones, around 96% found once. The sequenced material came from ileal tissue. These receptors originate from an adult with Crohn's disease.

The CDR3 is CASSNPSGTDTQYF. The CDR3 nucleotides read TGTGCCAGCAGCAACCCGTCGGGGACAGATACGCAGTATTTT. The chain links TRBV6-5 to TRBJ2-3; tentative D call: TRBD2 (5 bases). The CDR3 consists of 14 residues. V was clipped by 6 bases and J by 3 bases, with 13 bases between them. CDR1 is MNHEY and CDR2 is SVGAGI in the germline V gene.

The chain joins TRBV28 to TRBJ1-3; D is perhaps TRBD1 (6 bases). This CDR3 region has 15 residues. V lost 1 base and J lost 4, with 11 bases in between. Germline CDR1 is MDHEN and CDR2 is SYDVKM. The chain's CDR3 is CASSLLGTPGNTIYF. The DNA for the CDR3 is TGTGCCAGCAGTTTATTGGGGACACCGGGAAACACCATATATTTT.

The gene calls are TRBV10-3 and TRBJ2-7; 9 bases map to TRBD1. V lost 6 bases, J lost 2 bases, and 5 bases stayed unmatched. CDR3 size: 14 residues. Germline lookup yields CDR1 ENHRY and CDR2 SYGVKD. This chain's CDR3 is CAISGQGPTYEQYF. DNA for the CDR3: TGTGCCATCAGCGGACAGGGGCCGACCTACGAGCAGTACTTC.

The CDR3 nucleotides are TGTGCCAGTAGTATAGATCTGTCCGGGACCCAGTACTTC. Its translation is CASSIDLSGTQYF. The chain links TRBV19 to TRBJ2-5; D not resolved. The CDR3 is 13 amino acids. Germline assignment: CDR1 LNHDA and CDR2 SQIVND (reference sequence). V was cut by 0 bases and J by 7 bases, with 9 bases left in between.

The chain employs TRBV6-6 and TRBJ1-6; the match to TRBD1 covers 10 bases. J lost 3 bases, V lost 6 bases, and 5 bases had no gene match. This CDR3 is built from 16 residues. CDR1 MNHNY and CDR2 SVGAGI come from the germline V gene (reference sequence). CDR3 nucleotide sequence: TGTGCCAGCAGCCCGGGACAGGGGAACTATAATTCACCCCTCCACTTT. Translated, it gives CASSPGQGNYNSPLHF.

The rearrangement links TRBV6-1 to TRBJ1-2; D is unresolved. The germline CDR1 and CDR2 sequences are MNHNS and SASEGT. The V end lost 9 bases, the J end lost 0 bases, and 17 bases lay between the germline ends. The CDR3 length is 15 residues. The CDR3 nucleotides read TGTGCCAGTACTCCAGCGGGGTCCACTAACTATGGCTACACCTTC. Translation gives CASTPAGSTNYGYTF.